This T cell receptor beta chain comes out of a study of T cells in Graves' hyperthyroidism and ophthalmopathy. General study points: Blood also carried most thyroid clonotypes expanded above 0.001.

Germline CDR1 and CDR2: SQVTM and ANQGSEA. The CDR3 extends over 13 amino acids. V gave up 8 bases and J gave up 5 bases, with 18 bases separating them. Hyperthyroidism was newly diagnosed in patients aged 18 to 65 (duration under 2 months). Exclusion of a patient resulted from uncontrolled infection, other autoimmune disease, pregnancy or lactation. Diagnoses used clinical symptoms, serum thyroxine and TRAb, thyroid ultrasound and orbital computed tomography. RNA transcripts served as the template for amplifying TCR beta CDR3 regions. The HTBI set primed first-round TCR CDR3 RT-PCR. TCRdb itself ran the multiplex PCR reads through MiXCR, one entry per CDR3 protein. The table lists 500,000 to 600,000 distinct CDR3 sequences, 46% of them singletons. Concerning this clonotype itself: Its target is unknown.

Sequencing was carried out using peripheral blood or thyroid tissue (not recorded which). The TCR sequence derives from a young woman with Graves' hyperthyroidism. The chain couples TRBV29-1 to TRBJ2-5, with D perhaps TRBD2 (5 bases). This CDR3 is CSSVGVGGETQYF. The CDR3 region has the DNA TGCAGCTCGGTGGGAGTGGGTGGCGAGACCCAGTACTTC.